Listed below are T cell receptor beta chains from one sample, sequenced in a study of blood T cell repertoires in COVID-19. Assay used: immunoSEQ multiplex PCR; TCRdb lists only in-frame clones, some missing. The table has roughly 220,000 clones, approximately 80% seen once. Specimen: PBMCs or T cells enriched from blood (not recorded which). The origin of the receptors is a man aged 25-45 years with acute COVID-19. Both conserved end residues are part of each CDR3. D genes are given only for firm matches. The size entry is marked missing in some rows and otherwise reads once, few, many or a size class.

j_call d_call v_call clone_size cdr3_nt cdr3_aa
TRBJ2-3 . TRBV12-3/TRBV12-4 . TGTGCCAGCAGTTTACAACACACAGATACGCAGTATTTT CASSLQHTDTQYF
TRBJ1-1 . TRBV30 . TGTGCCTGCCCAGGACTCTCGAACACTGAAGCTTTCTTT CACPGLSNTEAFF
TRBJ1-5 TRBD1 TRBV15 . TGTGCCACCAGCAGTGACAGGGGGGCTCAGCCCCAGCATTTT CATSSDRGAQPQHF
TRBJ1-4 . TRBV2 . TGTGCCAGCAGTGCGCCGGGTTTGAATGAAAAACTGTTTTTT CASSAPGLNEKLFF
TRBJ1-5 TRBD1 TRBV2 . TGTGCCAGCAGTGAAATGGCAGGGGGTGGGTATAGCAATCAGCCCCAGCATTTT CASSEMAGGGYSNQPQHF
TRBJ2-7 TRBD2 TRBV11-2 . TGTGCCAGCAGCTCCACCCTCGCGGGGGGATACTTCTACGAGCAGTACTTC CASSSTLAGGYFYEQYF
TRBJ2-7 . TRBV7-9 . TGTGCCAGCAGCGATATGACGCGAGGGTTCTACGAGCAGTACTTC CASSDMTRGFYEQYF
TRBJ1-1 . TRBV5-4 few TGTGCCAGCAGCTCGGGACAGAACACTGAAGCTTTCTTT CASSSGQNTEAFF
TRBJ1-3 . TRBV20-1 . TGCAGTGCTAGTGAACAGACTGGAAACACCATATATTTT CSASEQTGNTIYF
TRBJ1-4 . TRBV7-9 few TGTGCCAGCAGCTCCCGCCTTTCGCAGGGAAATGAAAAACTGTTTTTT CASSSRLSQGNEKLFF
TRBJ2-3 . TRBV4-1 . TGCGCCAGCAGGAAAACCGGGTCTCGGAGTCAGTATTTT CASRKTGSRSQYF
TRBJ2-3 TRBD1 TRBV7-3 . TGTGCCAGCAGCAACAGGGGAATTGGCACAGATACGCAGTATTTT CASSNRGIGTDTQYF
TRBJ2-5 TRBD2 TRBV19 . TGTGCCAGTAGTATAGTTCAAACTAGCGTTGAGACCCAGTACTTC CASSIVQTSVETQYF
TRBJ1-2 . TRBV4-1 . TGCGCCAGCAGCCAAGACCCCGGGGGAGACTATGGCTACACCTTC CASSQDPGGDYGYTF
TRBJ2-7 . TRBV6-2/TRBV6-3 once TGTGCCAGCAGTCACCAAGCCAATTACGAGCAGTACTTC CASSHQANYEQYF
TRBJ2-7 . TRBV27 . TGTGCCAGCAGTCACGGCAGGGGGGTTAATAGCGAGCAGTACTTC CASSHGRGVNSEQYF
TRBJ1-1 TRBD1 TRBV7-9 . TGTGCCAGCAGCCCAGGACAGGGGGATAAGAACACTGAAGCTTTCTTT CASSPGQGDKNTEAFF
TRBJ1-2 TRBD1 TRBV9 . TGTGCCAGCAGCGTAGGCTCCCCGGACAGGGTGAGGGGCTACACCTTC CASSVGSPDRVRGYTF
TRBJ1-3 . TRBV5-1 once TGCGCCAGCAGCTTGGCTGGGGGGGCTCTGAGGAACACCATATATTTT CASSLAGGALRNTIYF
TRBJ1-2 . TRBV19 . TGTGCCAGTATTCAGGACGGAGGATTTGGTGGCTACACCTTC CASIQDGGFGGYTF
TRBJ2-7 TRBD1 TRBV7-3 . TGTGCCAGCAGCTCCCAGGGTGGACAGGGGGCTCGAGAGCAGTACTTC CASSSQGGQGAREQYF
TRBJ2-1 . TRBV4-2 . TGTGCCAGCAGCCAAGACGTAACGGGGAGCTCCTACAATGAGCAGTTCTTC CASSQDVTGSSYNEQFF